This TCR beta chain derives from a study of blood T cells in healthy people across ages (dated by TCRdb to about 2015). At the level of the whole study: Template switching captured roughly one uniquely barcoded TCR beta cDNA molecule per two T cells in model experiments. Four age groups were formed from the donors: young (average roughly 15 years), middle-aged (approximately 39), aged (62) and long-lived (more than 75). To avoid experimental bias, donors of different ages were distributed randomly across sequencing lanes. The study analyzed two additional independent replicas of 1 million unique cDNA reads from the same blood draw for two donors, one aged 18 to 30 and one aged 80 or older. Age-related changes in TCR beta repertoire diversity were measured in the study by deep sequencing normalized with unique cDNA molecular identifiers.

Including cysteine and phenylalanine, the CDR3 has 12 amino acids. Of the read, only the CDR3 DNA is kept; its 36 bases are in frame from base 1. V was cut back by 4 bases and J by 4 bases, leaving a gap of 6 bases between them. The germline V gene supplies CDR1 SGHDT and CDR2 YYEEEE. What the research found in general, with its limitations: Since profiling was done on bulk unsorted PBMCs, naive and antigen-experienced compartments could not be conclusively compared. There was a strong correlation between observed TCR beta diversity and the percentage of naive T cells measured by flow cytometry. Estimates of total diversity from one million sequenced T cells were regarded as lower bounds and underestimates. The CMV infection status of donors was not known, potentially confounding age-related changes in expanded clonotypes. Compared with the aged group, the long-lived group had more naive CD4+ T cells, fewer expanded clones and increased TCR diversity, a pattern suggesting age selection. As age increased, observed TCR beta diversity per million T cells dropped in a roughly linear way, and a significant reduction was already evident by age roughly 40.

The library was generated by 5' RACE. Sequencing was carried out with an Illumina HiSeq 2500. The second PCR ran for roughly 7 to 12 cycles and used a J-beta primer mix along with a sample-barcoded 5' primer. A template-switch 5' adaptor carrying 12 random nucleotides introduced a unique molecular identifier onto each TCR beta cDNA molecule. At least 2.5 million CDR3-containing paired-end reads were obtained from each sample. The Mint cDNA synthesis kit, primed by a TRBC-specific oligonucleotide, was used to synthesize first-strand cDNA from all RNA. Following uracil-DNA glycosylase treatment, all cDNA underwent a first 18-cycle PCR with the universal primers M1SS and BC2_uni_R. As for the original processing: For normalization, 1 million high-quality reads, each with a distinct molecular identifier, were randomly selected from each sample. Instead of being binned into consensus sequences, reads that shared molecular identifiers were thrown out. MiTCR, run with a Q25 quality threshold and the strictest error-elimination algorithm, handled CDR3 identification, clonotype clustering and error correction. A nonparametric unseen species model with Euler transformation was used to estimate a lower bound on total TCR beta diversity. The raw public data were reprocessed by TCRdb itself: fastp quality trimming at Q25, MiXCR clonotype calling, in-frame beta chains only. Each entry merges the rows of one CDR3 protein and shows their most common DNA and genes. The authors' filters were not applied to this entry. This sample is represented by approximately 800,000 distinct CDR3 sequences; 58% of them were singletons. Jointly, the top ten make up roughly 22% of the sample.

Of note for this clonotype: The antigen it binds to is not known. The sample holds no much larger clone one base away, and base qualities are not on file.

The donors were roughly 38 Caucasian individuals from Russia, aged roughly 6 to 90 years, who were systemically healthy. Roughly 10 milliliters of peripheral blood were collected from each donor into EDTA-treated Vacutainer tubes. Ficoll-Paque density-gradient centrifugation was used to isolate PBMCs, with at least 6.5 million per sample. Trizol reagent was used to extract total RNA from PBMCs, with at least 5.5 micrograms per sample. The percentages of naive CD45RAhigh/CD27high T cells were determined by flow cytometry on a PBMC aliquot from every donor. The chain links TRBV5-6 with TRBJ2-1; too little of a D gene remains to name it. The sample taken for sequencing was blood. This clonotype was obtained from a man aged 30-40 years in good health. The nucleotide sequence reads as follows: TGTGCCAGCAGCAAGGAGTACAATGAGCAGTTCTTC. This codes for CASSKEYNEQFF.